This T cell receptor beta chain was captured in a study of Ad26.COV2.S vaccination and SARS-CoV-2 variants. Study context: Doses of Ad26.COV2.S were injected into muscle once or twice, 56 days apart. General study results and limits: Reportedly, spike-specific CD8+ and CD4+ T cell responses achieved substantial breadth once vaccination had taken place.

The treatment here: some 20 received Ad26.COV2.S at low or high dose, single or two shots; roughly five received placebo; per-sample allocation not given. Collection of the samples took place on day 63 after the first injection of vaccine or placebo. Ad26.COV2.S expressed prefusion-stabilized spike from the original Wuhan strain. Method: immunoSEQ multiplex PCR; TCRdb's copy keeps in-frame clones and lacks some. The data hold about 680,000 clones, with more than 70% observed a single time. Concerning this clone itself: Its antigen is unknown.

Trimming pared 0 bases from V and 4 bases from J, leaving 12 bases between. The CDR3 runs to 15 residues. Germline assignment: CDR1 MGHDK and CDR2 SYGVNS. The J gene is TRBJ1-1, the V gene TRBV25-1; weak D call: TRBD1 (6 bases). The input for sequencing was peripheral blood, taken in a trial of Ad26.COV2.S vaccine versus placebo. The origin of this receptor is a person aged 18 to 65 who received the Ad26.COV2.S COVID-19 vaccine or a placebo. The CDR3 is CASSEYMVGGTEAFF. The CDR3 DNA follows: TGTGCCAGCAGTGAATATATGGTAGGGGGCACTGAAGCTTTCTTT.